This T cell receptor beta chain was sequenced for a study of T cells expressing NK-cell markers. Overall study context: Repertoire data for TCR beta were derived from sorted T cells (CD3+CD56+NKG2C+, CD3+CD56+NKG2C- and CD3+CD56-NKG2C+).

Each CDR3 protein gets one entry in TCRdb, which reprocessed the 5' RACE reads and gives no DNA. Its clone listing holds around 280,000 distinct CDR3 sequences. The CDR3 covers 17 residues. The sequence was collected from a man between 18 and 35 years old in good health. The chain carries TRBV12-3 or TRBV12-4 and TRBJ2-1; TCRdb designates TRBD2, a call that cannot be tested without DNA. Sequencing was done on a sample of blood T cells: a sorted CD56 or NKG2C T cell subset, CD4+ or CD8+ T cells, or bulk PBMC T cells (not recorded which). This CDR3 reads CASSQEGLARVYNEQFF.